The rows below give T cell receptor beta chains drawn from one sample of a study of CD8+CD57+ T cells in acquired aplastic anemia. From the reads, TCRdb called clonotypes with MiXCR, one entry per CDR3 protein. The table includes about 190,000 distinct CDR3 sequences, around 47% detected once. What was sequenced was sorted CD4+, CD8+, or CD8+CD57+ T cells (not recorded which) from PBMCs. All receptors come from a human donor with aplastic anemia. Both conserved end residues are part of each CDR3. D genes are given only for firm matches. Rows may omit the clone size; those that give it use once, few, many or a size class.

j_call d_call v_call clone_size cdr3_aa cdr3_nt
TRBJ2-3 TRBD1 TRBV7-3 - CASSPGTGDTQYF TGTGCCAGCAGCCCGGGGACAGGAGATACGCAGTATTTT
TRBJ1-2 TRBD1 TRBV19 - CASSPQRQGFYGYTF TGTGCCAGTAGTCCCCAGAGACAGGGATTCTATGGCTACACCTTC
TRBJ1-1 - TRBV5-1 many CASSYDSVNTEAFF TGCGCCAGCAGTTATGACAGCGTGAACACTGAAGCTTTCTTT
TRBJ1-5 - TRBV2 many CASSADSNQPQHF TGTGCCAGCAGTGCAGATAGCAATCAGCCCCAGCATTTT
TRBJ2-7 TRBD1 TRBV6-6 many CASRAGTGTLYEQYF TGTGCCAGCAGGGCCGGGACAGGGACCCTGTACGAGCAGTACTTC
TRBJ2-5 - TRBV19 - CASSTGAEGGETQYF TGTGCCAGTAGTACAGGGGCAGAAGGAGGGGAGACCCAGTACTTC
TRBJ2-7 - TRBV20-1 - CSAATIRDGGYEQYF TGCAGTGCTGCAACTATCCGGGACGGCGGCTACGAGCAGTACTTC
TRBJ2-5 - TRBV2 - CASKLRGQETQYF TGTGCCAGCAAGCTGCGAGGGCAAGAGACCCAGTACTTC
TRBJ2-7 - TRBV5-6 few CASSRNYEQYF TGTGCCAGCTCCCGAAACTACGAGCAGTACTTC
TRBJ2-6 - TRBV7-2 - CASSLRPGANVLTF TGTGCCAGCAGCCTCCGTCCTGGGGCCAACGTCCTGACTTTC
TRBJ2-6 - TRBV5-1 few CASSLEGPSGANVLTF TGCGCCAGCAGCTTGGAGGGGCCCTCTGGGGCCAACGTCCTGACTTTC
TRBJ1-2 - TRBV5-1 many CASSLVGREDGYTF TGCGCCAGCAGCTTGGTGGGCAGGGAGGATGGCTACACCTTC
TRBJ2-1 TRBD1 TRBV7-9 many CASSFDRGSGFF TGTGCCAGCAGCTTTGACAGGGGGTCGGGGTTCTTC
TRBJ1-5 - TRBV29-1 - CSVESGPNQPQHF TGCAGCGTTGAAAGCGGACCCAATCAGCCCCAGCATTTT
TRBJ2-7 TRBD1 TRBV25-1 - CASSPPPDRGINEQYF TGTGCCAGCAGTCCGCCCCCCGACAGGGGCATCAACGAGCAGTACTTC